The rows below give T cell receptor beta chains drawn from one sample of a study of shared clonotypes between healthy human individuals. Data came from immunoSEQ multiplex PCR; TCRdb stores just in-frame clones and leaves some out. The sample holds some 2.4 million clones; over 85% are singletons and the top ten take 0.36%. The source material was naive CD4+ T cells from PBMCs. All receptors derive from a young man in good health. Some clones in this sample may be carry-over from other donors' samples. Each CDR3 is given with its conserved first and last residue. The order of the fields is CDR3 DNA, CDR3 protein, D gene, V gene, clone size, J gene. The D gene is left open where the match is weak. Where a row states a size, it is once, few, many or the class of an expanded clone; other rows omit it.

DNA: TGCGCCAGCAGCTTGATAACTAGCGGAAGCACAGATACGCAGTATTTT; CDR3: CASSLITSGSTDTQYF; D: TRBD2; V: TRBV5-1; size: .; J: TRBJ2-3
DNA: TGTGCCAGCAGCCCGGACAGGGAAGAGACCCAGTACTTC; CDR3: CASSPDREETQYF; D: TRBD1; V: TRBV5-4; size: .; J: TRBJ2-5
DNA: TGCGCCAGCAGCGCACCTAGCGGGAGAAGCGACAATGAGCAGTTCTTC; CDR3: CASSAPSGRSDNEQFF; D: TRBD2; V: TRBV5-1; size: once; J: TRBJ2-1
DNA: TGCGCCAGCAGCCACAACCGGGACTTACCTCTCCCGGGCGGGGAGCTGTTTTTT; CDR3: CASSHNRDLPLPGGELFF; D: .; V: TRBV4-3; size: .; J: TRBJ2-2
DNA: TGTGCCAGCAGCCAAAACCCCGGGACACCATATGGCTACACCTTC; CDR3: CASSQNPGTPYGYTF; D: .; V: TRBV6-5; size: .; J: TRBJ1-2
DNA: TGTGCCAGCAGTTTATTGGGCTCTGGGGCCAACGTCCTGACTTTC; CDR3: CASSLLGSGANVLTF; D: .; V: TRBV9; size: .; J: TRBJ2-6
DNA: TGTGCCAGTAGTGCAGGCTTAGCCTATGGCTACACCTTC; CDR3: CASSAGLAYGYTF; D: .; V: TRBV19; size: .; J: TRBJ1-2
DNA: TGCGCCAGCAGCTTGGCCAAGCCTAGCGGTTCGAACACCGGGGAGCTGTTTTTT; CDR3: CASSLAKPSGSNTGELFF; D: TRBD2; V: TRBV5-1; size: .; J: TRBJ2-2
DNA: TGTGCCAGCAGTTACGGTCACAGCGGCACTGAAGCTTTCTTT; CDR3: CASSYGHSGTEAFF; D: .; V: TRBV6-6; size: .; J: TRBJ1-1
DNA: TGTGCCAGCAGCGGTCGAGGGGGGTCCTCTGGAAACACCATATATTTT; CDR3: CASSGRGGSSGNTIYF; D: .; V: TRBV7-8; size: .; J: TRBJ1-3
DNA: TGTGCCAGCAGCCCCCTTCTCCAGGGACAGGGCATTGACGAGCAGTACTTC; CDR3: CASSPLLQGQGIDEQYF; D: TRBD1; V: TRBV11-2; size: .; J: TRBJ2-7
DNA: TGTGCCAGCAGCCCACAACGGAACGGCCCCACAGATACGCAGTATTTT; CDR3: CASSPQRNGPTDTQYF; D: .; V: TRBV7-2; size: .; J: TRBJ2-3
DNA: TGTGCCAGCAGCCGGGGGGGGGACCAGCCCCAGCATTTT; CDR3: CASSRGGDQPQHF; D: .; V: TRBV5-4; size: .; J: TRBJ1-5
DNA: TGTGCCAGCTCACTTCAGGGGTTTCTGGACACTGAAGCTTTCTTT; CDR3: CASSLQGFLDTEAFF; D: .; V: TRBV18; size: .; J: TRBJ1-1
DNA: TGTGCCAGTAGACGAGGGACTAGCGGGAGGTTTGTCGTTTACAATGAGCAGTTCTTC; CDR3: CASRRGTSGRFVVYNEQFF; D: TRBD2; V: TRBV19; size: .; J: TRBJ2-1
DNA: TGTGCCAGCAGTTCCGCGGGAGGCCATTACAATGAGCAGTTCTTC; CDR3: CASSSAGGHYNEQFF; D: TRBD2; V: TRBV28; size: .; J: TRBJ2-1
DNA: TGCGCCAGCAGCGCAGCCACCGAGCAGTTCTTC; CDR3: CASSAATEQFF; D: .; V: TRBV5-1; size: .; J: TRBJ2-1
DNA: TGTGCCTGGAGTCACTCGACAGCCGGGATCTACGAGCAGTACTTC; CDR3: CAWSHSTAGIYEQYF; D: .; V: TRBV30; size: once; J: TRBJ2-7
DNA: TGTGCCAGCGGAGGACAGGGGACCTACGAGCAGTACTTC; CDR3: CASGGQGTYEQYF; D: TRBD1; V: TRBV5-4; size: once; J: TRBJ2-7
DNA: TGTGCCAGCAGCTTAGGGGTCGTGGGGTCCGCGGGAGGGAACAATGAGCAGTTCTTC; CDR3: CASSLGVVGSAGGNNEQFF; D: TRBD2; V: TRBV11-2; size: .; J: TRBJ2-1